This T cell receptor (beta chain) stems from a study of low-dose radiotherapy and immunotherapy resistance in tumors. Across the study: A dose of 0.5 Gy per fraction was delivered to Cohort 1 every 2 weeks, for a total of 6.5 Gy. Patients were treated with intravenous nivolumab at 240 mg every two weeks and were also dosed with ipilimumab at 1 mg/kg every six weeks.

Gene-specific TRAV and TRBV primers were used for first-strand cDNA, covering alpha and beta chains. PCR amplification of the TCRs was performed with Phusion for 20 PCR cycles, and it relied on a constant-region primer together with a V-primer adapter. TCRdb redid the calling of the reads with MiXCR, one entry per CDR3 protein. The sample has roughly 36,000 distinct CDR3 sequences; 31% are singletons. The CDR3 runs to 13 residues. V trimming: 6 bases; J trimming: 4 bases; junction bases outside the gene matches: 4. The germline V gene has CDR1 MDHEN and CDR2 SYDVKM. Indicated time point: before trial treatment. The study gave donors nivolumab, ipilimumab, aspirin, low-dose cyclophosphamide and low-dose radiotherapy. There are many counts of this clonotype.

The sample was PBMCs, taken before treatment. The TCR originated in a male donor with gallbladder cancer. This chain connects TRBV28 to TRBJ2-5, with TRBD2 matching over 8 bases. The CDR3 nucleotides are TGTGCCAGCAGGAGGACTAGCCCAGAGACCCAGTACTTC. Encoded protein: CASRRTSPETQYF.